One sample yielded the 22 T cell receptor beta chains listed below, sequenced in a study of T cell responses to AZD1222 COVID-19 vaccine. Repertoires were generated with immunoSEQ multiplex PCR, while TCRdb's copy carries only in-frame clones and drops some. The sample has about 94,000 clones, approximately 90% seen once. The sample here was peripheral blood, taken 28 days after the second AZD1222 dose. These receptors all stem from an adult who received the AZD1222 COVID-19 vaccine.

The genes are TRBV6-5 and TRBJ2-7, with D possibly matching TRBD2 (7 bases). CDR1 and CDR2 from the germline V gene are MNHEY and SVGAGI. V gave up 7 bases and J gave up 11 bases, with 15 bases separating them. The CDR3 is 11 amino acids. This CDR3 is CASTPEGGKYF. The CDR3 DNA reads as TGTGCCAGCACCCCCGAGGGGGGGAAGTACTTC.

This clone was recorded a few times. The chain combines TRBV4-2 with TRBJ1-2, with D hard to call. V was clipped by 4 bases and J by 8 bases, with 11 bases between them. This CDR3 region has 12 residues. Per germline, CDR1 LGHNA and CDR2 YNFKEQ. The CDR3 spells CASSPGSGGYTF. In nucleotides, the CDR3 is TGTGCCAGCAGCCCGGGATCTGGGGGCTACACCTTC.

V and J are TRBV27 and TRBJ1-1, with D maybe TRBD1 (6 bases). This CDR3 has 17 amino acids. Germline values: CDR1 MNHEY, CDR2 SMNVEV (reference sequence). V was trimmed by 2 bases and J by 0 bases, leaving 16 bases between them. The CDR3 DNA sequence: TGTGCCAGCAGTTTAAGGATTGGGGGCACCATGAACACTGAAGCTTTCTTT. This codes for CASSLRIGGTMNTEAFF.

CDR3 sequence (DNA): TGTGCCAGCTCACCTGTCAGGGCAGCTAATGAAAAACTGTTTTTT. Translation: CASSPVRAANEKLFF. The rearrangement uses TRBV18 and TRBJ1-4; D is perhaps TRBD1 (5 bases). The CDR3 consists of 15 residues. Germline V gene data show CDR1 as KGHSH and CDR2 as LQKENI. V gave up 3 bases and J gave up 3 bases, with 11 bases separating them. Filled out from reference TRBV18 and TRBJ1-4, the complete variable domain reads NAGVMQNPRHLVRRRGQEARLRCSPMKGHSHVYWYRQLPEEGLKFMVYLQKENIIDESGMPKERFSAEFPKEGPSILRIQQVVRGDSAAYFCASSPVRAANEKLFFGSGTQLSVL.

J is TRBJ2-7 and V is TRBV19, with TRBD1 as a possible D gene (6 bases). CDR1 and CDR2 from the germline V gene are LNHDA and SQIVND (reference sequence). Trimming left V 6 bases short and J 12 bases short, with 18 bases between. This CDR3 comprises 12 residues. The DNA of the CDR3 is TGTGCCAGTAGAGATAAAACAGGGCTGGGGTACTTC. This sequence encodes CASRDKTGLGYF.

Here the CDR3 reads CASSLDLEGEPQHF. The CDR3 DNA sequence: TGTGCCAGCAGCTTAGATTTGGAGGGGGAGCCCCAGCATTTT. The chain carries TRBV11-2 and TRBJ1-5; D may be TRBD1 (6 bases). Germline CDR1 reads SGHAT; CDR2 reads FQNNGV. V lost 0 bases, J lost 8 bases, and 11 bases lay in between. The CDR3 has 14 residues.

The chain is built from TRBV10-2 and TRBJ2-2; D is possibly TRBD2 (5 bases). Trimming cost V 2 bases and J 6 bases, with 19 bases left between them. The CDR3 sequence is 17 residues long. CDR1 and CDR2 from the germline V gene are WSHSY and SAAADI. The CDR3 bases are TGCGCCAGCAGTGAGGCCTGGCGGCTAGCCAGTCCCGGGGAGCTGTTTTTT. Translating gives CASSEAWRLASPGELFF.

This clone was observed once. The CDR3 loop reads CASSQDLEVFREYF. For the CDR3, the DNA is TGCGCCAGCAGCCAAGATTTGGAGGTCTTCCGGGAGTACTTC. V gene TRBV4-1 combines with J gene TRBJ2-7; TRBD2 might be the D (5 bases). V was pared by 0 bases and J by 11 bases, with 17 bases between. Per the germline V gene, CDR1 is MGHRA and CDR2 is YSYEKL. There are 14 residues in the CDR3.

V and J are TRBV7-8 and TRBJ1-1; D ambiguous. Germline V gene sequence: CDR1 SGHVS, CDR2 FQNEAQ. The CDR3 is made up of 14 amino acids. V lost 5 bases to trimming and J lost 5 bases, with 15 bases between them. This CDR3 reads CASSAREGRTEAFF. The CDR3 DNA follows: TGTGCCAGCAGCGCCCGGGAGGGAAGGACTGAAGCTTTCTTT.

This chain joins TRBV11-1 and TRBJ2-5; 11 bases are a match to TRBD2. The CDR3 runs to 15 residues. Losses at the gene ends were 5 bases for V and 5 bases for J; bases not matched to a gene: 7. Germline CDR1 and CDR2: SGHAT and FQDESV (reference sequence). The DNA for the CDR3 is TGTGCCAGCAGCCTTAGCGGGAGGGCCGATGAGACCCAGTACTTC. As protein: CASSLSGRADETQYF.

The V gene is TRBV6-1, the J gene TRBJ2-7; weak D call: TRBD1 (5 bases). Germline assignment: CDR1 MNHNS and CDR2 SASEGT. V lost 0 bases to trimming and J lost 11 bases, with 11 bases between them. The CDR3 is 12 residues long. The CDR3 is CASSEAKQGKYF. The CDR3 region has the DNA TGTGCCAGCAGTGAAGCGAAGCAGGGAAAGTACTTC.

A single count supports this clone. J is TRBJ1-2 and V is TRBV7-3; maybe TRBD1 (6 bases). Germline assignment: CDR1 SGHTA and CDR2 FQGTGA. This CDR3 has 14 amino acids. Trimming took 6 bases from V and 0 from J, leaving 11 bases between them. DNA of the CDR3: TGTGCCAGCAGTCTGACAGGATCTAACTATGGCTACACCTTC. Protein product: CASSLTGSNYGYTF. The full variable domain, with the rest looked up from reference TRBV7-3 and TRBJ1-2, is GAGVSQTPSNKVTEKGKYVELRCDPISGHTALYWYRQSLGQGPEFLIYFQGTGAADDSGLPNDRFFAVRPEGSVSTLKIQRTERGDSAVYLCASSLTGSNYGYTFGSGTRLTVV.

V gene TRBV11-3 combines with J gene TRBJ2-5, with a weak D call TRBD1 (6 bases). This CDR3 is 14 amino acids long. Germline V lookup: CDR1 SGHNT, CDR2 YENEEA. With 5 bases removed from V and 5 bases from J, the gap between germline ends came to 15 bases. The CDR3 DNA reads TGTGCCAGCAGCGACCAGGGGCCCAAGGAGACCCAGTACTTC. This translates into CASSDQGPKETQYF.

The chain joins TRBV27 to TRBJ2-7, with D unclear. Trimming pared 8 bases from V and 6 bases from J, leaving 17 bases between. There are 13 residues in the CDR3. Germline V gives CDR1 MNHEY, CDR2 SMNVEV (reference sequence). CDR3 loop: CASRVQSKGEQYF. As DNA, the CDR3 is TGTGCCAGCCGGGTCCAAAGTAAGGGCGAGCAGTACTTC.

The chain employs TRBV19 and TRBJ1-5, with D unclear. V lost 3 bases and J lost 7, with 16 bases in between. The CDR3 runs 15 residues. Per the germline V gene, CDR1 is LNHDA and CDR2 is SQIVND (reference sequence). The CDR3 protein is CASSIVPTVNQPQHF. In DNA form, the CDR3 reads TGTGCCAGTAGTATCGTTCCGACGGTGAACCAGCCCCAGCATTTT.

This clone was observed a few times. The chain has TRBV27 and TRBJ1-1; D call uncertain. The germline V gene encodes CDR1 MNHEY and CDR2 SMNVEV (reference sequence). The CDR3 runs to 14 residues. Trimming took off 2 bases at V and 1 base at J, with 8 bases between the two ends. In DNA, the CDR3 is TGTGCCAGCAGTTTAGGTAAACGGAACACTGAAGCTTTCTTT. Its protein is CASSLGKRNTEAFF.

This chain joins TRBV5-5 and TRBJ2-7, with 11 bases matching TRBD1. Germline V lookup: CDR1 SGHKS, CDR2 YYEKEE (reference sequence). The CDR3 is made up of 18 amino acids. J gave up 2 bases and V 4 bases, and 14 bases lay outside the gene matches. The CDR3 bases are TGTGCCAGCAGCGCCGGGACAGGGGGAATTACCCTGACCTACGAGCAGTACTTC. Residues: CASSAGTGGITLTYEQYF.

The chain has TRBV7-9 and TRBJ1-4, with 7 bases matching TRBD1. Per germline, CDR1 SEHNR and CDR2 FQNEAQ (reference sequence). The V and J ends lost 5 bases and 7 bases, in that order; junction bases with no gene match: 10. The CDR3 sequence is 15 residues long. CDR3: CASSPRTGRLEKLFF. CDR3 in DNA: TGTGCCAGCAGCCCAAGGACAGGCAGGCTTGAAAAACTGTTTTTT.

The chain is built from TRBV10-2 and TRBJ2-7; perhaps TRBD2 as D (5 bases). The germline V and J ends were trimmed by 3 bases and 7 bases, with 7 bases remaining between them. Looked up from germline, CDR1 is WSHSY and CDR2 is SAAADI. This CDR3 region has 11 residues. CDR3 protein: CASSEEGEQYF. The CDR3 DNA is TGCGCCAGCAGTGAAGAGGGTGAGCAGTACTTC.

CDR3 sequence (DNA): TGTGCCAGCAGCTTGACAGGCGCGTACACTGAAGCTTTCTTT. Its protein product is CASSLTGAYTEAFF. The chain is built from TRBV7-2 and TRBJ1-1, with a possible D match to TRBD1 (6 bases). The germline V gene encodes CDR1 SGHTA and CDR2 FQGNSA. This CDR3 has 14 amino acids. V lost 3 bases to trimming and J lost 3 bases, with 11 bases between them.

The chain links TRBV19 to TRBJ1-6; D is perhaps TRBD1 (5 bases). V lost 7 bases, J lost 8 bases, and 21 bases lay in between. Germline lookup yields CDR1 LNHDA and CDR2 SQIVND (reference sequence). CDR3 size: 16 residues. CDR3 bases: TGTGCCAGTACCCTTATAGGGGCGTCCGGAGATTCACCCCTCCACTTT. Its translation: CASTLIGASGDSPLHF. The variable domain in full, with the rest retrieved from reference TRBV19 and TRBJ1-6, is DGGITQSPKYLFRKEGQNVTLSCEQNLNHDAMYWYRQDPGQGLRLIYYSQIVNDFQKGDIAEGYSVSREKKESFPLTVTSAQKNPTAFYLCASTLIGASGDSPLHFGNGTRLTVT.

DNA of the CDR3: TGTGCCTGGAGTGTGACAGACTTTGGAAACACCATATATTTT. Its protein product is CAWSVTDFGNTIYF. The rearrangement links TRBV30 to TRBJ1-3; D might be TRBD1 (5 bases). From germline, CDR1 is GTSNPN and CDR2 SVGIG (reference sequence). Trimming removed 0 bases at V and 3 bases at J, with 9 bases between. The CDR3 extends over 14 amino acids. Full variable domain (outside the CDR3, taken from reference TRBV30 and TRBJ1-3): SQTIHQWPATLVQPVGSPLSLECTVEGTSNPNLYWYRQAAGRGLQLLFYSVGIGQISSEVPQNLSASRPQDRQFILSSKKLLLSDSGFYLCAWSVTDFGNTIYFGEGSWLTVV.